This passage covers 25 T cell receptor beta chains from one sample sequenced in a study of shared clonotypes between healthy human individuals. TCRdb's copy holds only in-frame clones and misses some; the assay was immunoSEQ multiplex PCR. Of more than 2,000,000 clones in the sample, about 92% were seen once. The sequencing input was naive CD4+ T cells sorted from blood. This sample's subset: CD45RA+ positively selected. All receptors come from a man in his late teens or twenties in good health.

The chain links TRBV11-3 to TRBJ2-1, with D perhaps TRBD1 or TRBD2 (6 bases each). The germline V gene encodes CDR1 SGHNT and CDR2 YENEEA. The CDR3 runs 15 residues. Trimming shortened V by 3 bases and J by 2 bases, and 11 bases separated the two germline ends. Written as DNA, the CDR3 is TGTGCCAGCAGCTTCGGGGGCCTAACCTACAATGAGCAGTTCTTC. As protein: CASSFGGLTYNEQFF.

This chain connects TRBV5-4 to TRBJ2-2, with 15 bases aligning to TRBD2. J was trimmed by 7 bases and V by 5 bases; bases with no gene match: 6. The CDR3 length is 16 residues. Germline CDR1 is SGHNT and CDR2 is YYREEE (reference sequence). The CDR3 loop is CASSAGLAGGVGELFF. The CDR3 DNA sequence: TGTGCCAGCAGTGCCGGACTAGCGGGAGGGGTCGGGGAGCTGTTTTTT.

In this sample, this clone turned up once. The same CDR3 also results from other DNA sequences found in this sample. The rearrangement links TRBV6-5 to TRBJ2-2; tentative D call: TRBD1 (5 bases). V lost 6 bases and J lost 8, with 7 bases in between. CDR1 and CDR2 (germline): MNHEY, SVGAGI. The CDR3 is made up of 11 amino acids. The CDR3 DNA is TGTGCCAGCAGCCGGACAGGGGAGCTGTTTTTT. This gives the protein CASSRTGELFF.

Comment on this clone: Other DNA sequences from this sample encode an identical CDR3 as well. The DNA of the CDR3 is TGTGCCAGCAGTTTACGGCGGTCGTCCTACGAGCAGTACTTC. Translated: CASSLRRSSYEQYF. V and J are TRBV27 and TRBJ2-7, with D unclear. The CDR3 extends over 14 amino acids. CDR1 MNHEY and CDR2 SMNVEV come from the germline V gene (reference sequence). The V and J ends lost 2 bases and 1 base respectively, with 9 bases between them.

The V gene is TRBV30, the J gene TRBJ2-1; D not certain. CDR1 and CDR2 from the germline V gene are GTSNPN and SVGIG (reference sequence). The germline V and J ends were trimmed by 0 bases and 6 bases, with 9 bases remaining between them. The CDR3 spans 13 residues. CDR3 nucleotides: TGTGCCTGGAGTGTAAGCCCCTTCAATGAGCAGTTCTTC. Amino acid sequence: CAWSVSPFNEQFF.

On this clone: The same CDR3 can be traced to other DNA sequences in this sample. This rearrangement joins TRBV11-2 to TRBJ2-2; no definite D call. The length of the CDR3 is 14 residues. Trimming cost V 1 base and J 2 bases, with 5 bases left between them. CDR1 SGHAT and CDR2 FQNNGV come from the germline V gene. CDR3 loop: CASSLGINTGELFF. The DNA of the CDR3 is TGTGCCAGCAGCTTAGGAATTAACACCGGGGAGCTGTTTTTT.

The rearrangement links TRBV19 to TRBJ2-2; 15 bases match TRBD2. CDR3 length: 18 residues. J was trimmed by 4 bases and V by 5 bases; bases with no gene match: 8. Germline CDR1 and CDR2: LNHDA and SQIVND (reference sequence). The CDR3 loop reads CASSPGLAGGPGTGELFF. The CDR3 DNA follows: TGTGCCAGTAGTCCTGGACTAGCGGGAGGGCCCGGCACCGGGGAGCTGTTTTTT.

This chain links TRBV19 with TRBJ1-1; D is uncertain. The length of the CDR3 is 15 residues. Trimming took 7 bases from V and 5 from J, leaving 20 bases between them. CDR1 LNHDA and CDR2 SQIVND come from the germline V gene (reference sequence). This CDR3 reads CASTQSQTLNTEAFF. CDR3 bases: TGTGCCAGTACCCAATCTCAGACCCTTAATACTGAAGCTTTCTTT.

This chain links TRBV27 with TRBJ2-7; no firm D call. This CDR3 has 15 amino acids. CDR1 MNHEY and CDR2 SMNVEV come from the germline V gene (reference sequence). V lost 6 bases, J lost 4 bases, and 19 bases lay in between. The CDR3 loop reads CASRLSLDKVYEQYF. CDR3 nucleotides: TGTGCCAGCAGACTATCCTTAGACAAAGTTTACGAGCAGTACTTC.

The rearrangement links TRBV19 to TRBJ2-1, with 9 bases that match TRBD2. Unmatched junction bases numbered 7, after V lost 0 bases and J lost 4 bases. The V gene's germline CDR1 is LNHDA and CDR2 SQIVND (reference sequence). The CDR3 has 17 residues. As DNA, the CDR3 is TGTGCCAGTAGTATAGATTTTCTAGCGGGGCTATACAATGAGCAGTTCTTC. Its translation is CASSIDFLAGLYNEQFF.

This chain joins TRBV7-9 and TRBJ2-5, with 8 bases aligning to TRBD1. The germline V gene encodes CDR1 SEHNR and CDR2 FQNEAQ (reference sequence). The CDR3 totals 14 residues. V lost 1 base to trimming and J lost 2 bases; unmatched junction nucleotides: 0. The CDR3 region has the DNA TGTGCCAGCAGCTTAGGGGACAGGCAAGAGACCCAGTACTTC. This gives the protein CASSLGDRQETQYF.

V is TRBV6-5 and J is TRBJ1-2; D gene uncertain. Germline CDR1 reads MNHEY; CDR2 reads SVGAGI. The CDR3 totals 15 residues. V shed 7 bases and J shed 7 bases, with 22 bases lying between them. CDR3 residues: CASTSAYGQLVGYTF. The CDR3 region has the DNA TGTGCCAGCACCTCTGCATATGGGCAGCTCGTTGGCTACACCTTC.

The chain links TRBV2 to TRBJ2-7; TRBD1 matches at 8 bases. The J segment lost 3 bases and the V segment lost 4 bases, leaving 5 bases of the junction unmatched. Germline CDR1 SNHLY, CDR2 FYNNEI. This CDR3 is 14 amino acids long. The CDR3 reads CASSGQGYIYEQYF. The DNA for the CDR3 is TGTGCCAGCAGTGGACAGGGGTATATCTACGAGCAGTACTTC.

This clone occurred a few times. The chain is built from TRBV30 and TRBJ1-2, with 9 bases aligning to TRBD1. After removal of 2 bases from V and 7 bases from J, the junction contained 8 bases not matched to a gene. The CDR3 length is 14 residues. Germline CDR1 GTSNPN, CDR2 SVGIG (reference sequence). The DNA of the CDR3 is TGTGCCTGGAGTCCCAGGGACAGGGAGGTTGGCTACACCTTC. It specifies CAWSPRDREVGYTF.

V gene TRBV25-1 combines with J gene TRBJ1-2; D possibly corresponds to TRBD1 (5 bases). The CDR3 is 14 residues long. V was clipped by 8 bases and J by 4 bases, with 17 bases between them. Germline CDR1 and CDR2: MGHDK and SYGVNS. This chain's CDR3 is CASRPGGLSYGYTF. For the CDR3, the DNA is TGTGCCAGCCGGCCCGGGGGATTGAGCTATGGCTACACCTTC.

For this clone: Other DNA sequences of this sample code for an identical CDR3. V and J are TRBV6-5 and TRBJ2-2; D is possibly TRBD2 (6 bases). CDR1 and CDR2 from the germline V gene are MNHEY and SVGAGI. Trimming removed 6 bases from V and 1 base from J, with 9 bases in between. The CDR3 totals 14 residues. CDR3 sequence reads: CASRRSGNTGELFF. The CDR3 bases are TGTGCCAGCAGGCGTAGCGGGAACACCGGGGAGCTGTTTTTT.

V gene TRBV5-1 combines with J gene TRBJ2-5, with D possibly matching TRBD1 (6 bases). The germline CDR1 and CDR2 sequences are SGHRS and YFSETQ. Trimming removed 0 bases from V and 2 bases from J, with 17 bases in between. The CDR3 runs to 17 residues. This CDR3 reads CASSLGGQALFQETQYF. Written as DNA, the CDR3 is TGCGCCAGCAGCTTGGGGGGGCAGGCTCTGTTTCAAGAGACCCAGTACTTC.

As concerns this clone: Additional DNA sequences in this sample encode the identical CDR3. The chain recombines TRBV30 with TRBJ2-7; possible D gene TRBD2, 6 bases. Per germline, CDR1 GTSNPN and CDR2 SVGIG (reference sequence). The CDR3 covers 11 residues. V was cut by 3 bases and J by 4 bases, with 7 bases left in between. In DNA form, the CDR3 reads TGTGCCTGGAGGGGGACTTACGAGCAGTACTTC. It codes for CAWRGTYEQYF. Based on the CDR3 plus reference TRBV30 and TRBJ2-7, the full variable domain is SQTIHQWPATLVQPVGSPLSLECTVEGTSNPNLYWYRQAAGRGLQLLFYSVGIGQISSEVPQNLSASRPQDRQFILSSKKLLLSDSGFYLCAWRGTYEQYFGPGTRLTVT.

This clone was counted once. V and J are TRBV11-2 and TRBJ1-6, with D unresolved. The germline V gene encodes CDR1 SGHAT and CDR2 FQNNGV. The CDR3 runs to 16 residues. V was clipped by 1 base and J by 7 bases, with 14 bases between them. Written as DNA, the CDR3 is TGTGCCAGCAGCTTAGGTACCGCGGTCGGAAATTCACCCCTCCACTTT. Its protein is CASSLGTAVGNSPLHF.

The CDR3 is CASSLTSSTDTQYF. DNA of the CDR3: TGTGCCAGCAGCTTGACGTCTAGCACAGATACGCAGTATTTT. V usage is TRBV7-9 and J usage is TRBJ2-3; D is unclear. Germline V lookup: CDR1 SEHNR, CDR2 FQNEAQ (reference sequence). V lost 3 bases to trimming and J lost 0 bases, with 7 bases between them. This CDR3 has 14 residues.

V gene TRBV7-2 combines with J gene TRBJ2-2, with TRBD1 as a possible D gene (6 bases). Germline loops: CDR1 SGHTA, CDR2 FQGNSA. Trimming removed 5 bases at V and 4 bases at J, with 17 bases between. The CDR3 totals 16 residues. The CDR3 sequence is CASSLNRAPATGELFF. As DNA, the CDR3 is TGTGCCAGCAGCCTAAACAGGGCCCCAGCCACCGGGGAGCTGTTTTTT.

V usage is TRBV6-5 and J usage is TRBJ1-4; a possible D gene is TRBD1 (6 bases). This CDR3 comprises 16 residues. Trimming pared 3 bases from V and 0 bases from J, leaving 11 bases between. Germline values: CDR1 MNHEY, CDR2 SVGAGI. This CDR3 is CASSYGRGSTNEKLFF. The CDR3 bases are TGTGCCAGCAGTTATGGCAGGGGTTCAACTAATGAAAAACTGTTTTTT.

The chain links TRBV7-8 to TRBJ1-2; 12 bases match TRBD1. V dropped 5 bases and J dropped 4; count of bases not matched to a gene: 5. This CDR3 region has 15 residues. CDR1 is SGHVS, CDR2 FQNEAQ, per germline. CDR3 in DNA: TGTGCCAGCAGCGTTGGGACAGGGGGCGTCTATGGCTACACCTTC. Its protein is CASSVGTGGVYGYTF.

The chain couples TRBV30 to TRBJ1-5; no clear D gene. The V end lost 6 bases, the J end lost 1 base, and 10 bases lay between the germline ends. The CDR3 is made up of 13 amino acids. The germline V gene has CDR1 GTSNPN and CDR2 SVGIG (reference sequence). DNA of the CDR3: TGTGCCTGCCACGGGGAGAGCAATCAGCCCCAGCATTTT. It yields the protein CACHGESNQPQHF. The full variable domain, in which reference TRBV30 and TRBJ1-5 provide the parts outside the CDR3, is SQTIHQWPATLVQPVGSPLSLECTVEGTSNPNLYWYRQAAGRGLQLLFYSVGIGQISSEVPQNLSASRPQDRQFILSSKKLLLSDSGFYLCACHGESNQPQHFGDGTRLSIL.

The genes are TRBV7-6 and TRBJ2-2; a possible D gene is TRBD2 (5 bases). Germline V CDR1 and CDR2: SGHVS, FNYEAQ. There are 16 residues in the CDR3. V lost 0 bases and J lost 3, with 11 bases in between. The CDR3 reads CASSLAGGWDTGELFF. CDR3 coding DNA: TGTGCCAGCAGCTTAGCAGGAGGCTGGGACACCGGGGAGCTGTTTTTT.